This T cell receptor beta chain appears in the sequencing data of a study of blood T cell repertoires in COVID-19 (dated by TCRdb to 2020 to 2022). For context, the study as a whole: The collaborator samples originated in the United States, Italy and Spain and spanned the acute and convalescent phases of COVID-19. The prospective study material was composed of cDNA or gDNA derived from T cells, B-cell-depleted T cells, or PBMCs. Subjects who had been exposed to COVID-19, were actively infected with it, or had recovered from it provided the deeply sampled blood TCRbeta repertoires that made up the dataset. The repertoires were released in a freely available public database meant as a resource for research on the immune response to SARS-CoV-2. Samples came from the ongoing ImmuneRACE study (first 160 participants) plus 1,254 subjects from 6 global collaborators. A de-identified subject ID, COVID-19 status, age in years and sex were almost always included in the sample metadata. HLA class I and class II types, where available, came from metadata supplied by the sample provider rather than from assay-based typing. Overall study results and their limits: Clinical and demographic metadata were provided uncurated, with the amount varying by source and participant.

Ends trimmed: V by 4 bases, J by 5 bases; bases unmatched to a gene: 9. Its CDR3 holds 16 amino acids, cysteine through phenylalanine. Only the CDR3 region is kept as DNA, spanning 48 bases read in frame from base 1. From the germline V gene (reference sequence), CDR1 is SGHNT and CDR2 is YYREEE. Collaborating institutions collected whole blood in K2EDTA tubes following their own protocols. For TCRbeta analysis, collaborator samples were shipped as frozen whole blood, as isolated PBMCs, or as DNA extracted from either sample type. This clone was detected only once. The antigen it binds to is not known. No qualities accompany the bases; no much larger clone lies one base away. TCRbeta CDR3 regions were amplified from genomic DNA by means of the immunoSEQ Assay, a bias-controlled multiplex PCR. Turning to the authors' computational methods: The number of nucleated cells in each sample was estimated by amplification of reference gene primers within the assay. Sequence reads were collapsed and filtered to measure the absolute abundance of every unique TCRbeta CDR3 rearrangement. For each sample, productive Simpson clonality was calculated as the square root of Simpson's diversity index over productive rearrangements. TCRdb holds this immuneACCESS table with in-frame rearrangements only. Some clones are missing; in checked studies, unresolved V genes explain under half, and the rest has no known cause. The V and J calls and clone size were taken over from that table, and D and trimming were inferred from the DNA. Counted in this sample were 310,000 or so clones; about nine tenths of them appeared once. The leading ten clones occupy 1% of the sample.

Source material: peripheral blood. This sequence originates from a man aged 45 to 65 with active or convalescent COVID-19. The rearrangement joined TRBV5-4 to TRBJ2-2; 9 bases in the junction line up with TRBD1. DNA sequence: TGTGCCAGCAGCCCGAGACAGGGGGTTAGGACCGGGGAGCTGTTTTTT. Its product reads: CASSPRQGVRTGELFF. Joined to the reference TRBV5-4 and TRBJ2-2 proteins, this CDR3 gives the full variable domain: ETGVTQSPTHLIKTRGQQVTLRCSSQSGHNTVSWYQQALGQGPQFIFQYYREEENGRGNFPPRFSGLQFPNYSSELNVNALELDDSALYLCASSPRQGVRTGELFFGEGSRLTVL.